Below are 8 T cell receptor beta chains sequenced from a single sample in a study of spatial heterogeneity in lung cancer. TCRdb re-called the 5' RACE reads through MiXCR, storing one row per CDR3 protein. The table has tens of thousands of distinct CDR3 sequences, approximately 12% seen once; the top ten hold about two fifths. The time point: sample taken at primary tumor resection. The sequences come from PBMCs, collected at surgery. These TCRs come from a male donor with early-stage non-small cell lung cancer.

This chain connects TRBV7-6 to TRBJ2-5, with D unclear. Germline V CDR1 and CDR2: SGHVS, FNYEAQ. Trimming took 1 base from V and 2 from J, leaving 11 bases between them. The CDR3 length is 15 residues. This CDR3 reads CASSLDFGPQETQYF. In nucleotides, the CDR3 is TGTGCCAGCAGCTTAGATTTCGGACCTCAAGAGACCCAGTACTTC.

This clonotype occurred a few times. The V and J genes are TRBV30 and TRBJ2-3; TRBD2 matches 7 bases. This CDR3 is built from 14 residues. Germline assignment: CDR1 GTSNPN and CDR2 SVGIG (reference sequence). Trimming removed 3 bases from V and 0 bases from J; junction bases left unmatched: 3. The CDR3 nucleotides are TGTGCCTGGAGGCATAGCGGGAGCACAGATACGCAGTATTTT. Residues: CAWRHSGSTDTQYF.

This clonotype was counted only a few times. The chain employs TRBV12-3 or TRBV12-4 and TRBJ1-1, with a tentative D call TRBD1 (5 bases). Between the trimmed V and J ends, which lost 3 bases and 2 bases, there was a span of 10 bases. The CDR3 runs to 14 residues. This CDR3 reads CASSFGHQNTEAFF. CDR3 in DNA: TGTGCCAGCAGTTTTGGACACCAAAACACTGAAGCTTTCTTT.

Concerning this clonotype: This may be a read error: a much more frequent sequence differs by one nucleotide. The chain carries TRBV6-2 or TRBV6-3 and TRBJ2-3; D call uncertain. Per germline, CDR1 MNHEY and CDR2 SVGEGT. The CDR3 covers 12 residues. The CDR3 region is CASSYSAGTRYF. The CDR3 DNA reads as TGTGCCAGCAGTTACTCAGCTGGTACGCGGTATTTT.

The CDR3 DNA sequence: TGTGCCAGCTCAGATTTGGGACAGAAAGCTTTCTTT. It translates to CASSDLGQKAFF. The chain links TRBV18 to TRBJ1-1, with TRBD1 identical over 7 bases. CDR3 length equals 12 residues. CDR1 and CDR2 (germline): KGHSH, LQKENI. The J segment lost 9 bases and the V segment lost 5 bases, leaving 6 bases of the junction unmatched.

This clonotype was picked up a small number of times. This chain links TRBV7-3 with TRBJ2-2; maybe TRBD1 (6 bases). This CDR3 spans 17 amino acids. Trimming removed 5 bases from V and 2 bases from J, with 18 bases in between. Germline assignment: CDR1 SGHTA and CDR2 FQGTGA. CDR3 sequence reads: CASSREGWGPNTGELFF. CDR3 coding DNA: TGTGCCAGCAGCCGCGAAGGGTGGGGGCCCAACACCGGGGAGCTGTTTTTT.

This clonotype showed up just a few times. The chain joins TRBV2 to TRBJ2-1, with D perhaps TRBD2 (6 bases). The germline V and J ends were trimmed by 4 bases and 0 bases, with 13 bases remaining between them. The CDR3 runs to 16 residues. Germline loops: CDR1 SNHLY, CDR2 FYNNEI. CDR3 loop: CASSAPAGSSYNEQFF. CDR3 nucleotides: TGTGCCAGCAGTGCCCCCGCGGGGAGCTCCTACAATGAGCAGTTCTTC.

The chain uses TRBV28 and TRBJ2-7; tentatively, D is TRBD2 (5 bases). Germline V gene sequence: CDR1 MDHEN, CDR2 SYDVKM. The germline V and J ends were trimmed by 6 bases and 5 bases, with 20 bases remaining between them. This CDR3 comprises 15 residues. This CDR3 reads CASRSIGKGINEQYF. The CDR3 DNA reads TGTGCCAGCAGGTCCATCGGGAAGGGAATCAACGAGCAGTACTTC.